This section outlines one T cell receptor (beta chain) sequence together with its context. Its target is not known. The data were taken from a study of cytomegalovirus exposure and HLA in healthy donors. Across the whole study: The roughly 670 first-cohort repertoires shared a platform with the roughly 120 validation repertoires, as reported in a later analysis. Study-wide findings and caveats: Most TCR sequences were seen very rarely across donors, but some public TCRs occurred in many. According to a subsequent analysis, TCR clusters identified in the first cohort showed a tendency to co-occur across the 100 to 150 validation repertoires. 150 to 200 TCR beta chains were listed as cytomegalovirus-associated.

The table came from immunoSEQ multiplex PCR; TCRdb's copy has only in-frame clones and leaves some out. The table lists some 250,000 clones, 90% of them singletons, with 0.37% in the top ten. The CDR3 totals 16 residues. With 0 bases removed from V and 0 bases from J, the gap between germline ends came to 9 bases. Germline-derived CDR1 and CDR2 are SGHRS and YFSETQ. Specimen: PBMCs. This chain links TRBV5-1 with TRBJ1-4, with a possible D match to TRBD1 (5 bases). The receptor was isolated from a woman younger than 35 in good health and CMV-seronegative. The CDR3 loop reads CASSLGGSTTNEKLFF. The CDR3 DNA sequence: TGCGCCAGCAGCTTGGGGGGCAGCACAACTAATGAAAAACTGTTTTTT.